Sequencing of this T cell receptor beta chain was carried out in a study of T-cell reconstitution after alpha-beta-depleted transplantation in children. Study observations and caveats: Expanded graft clones, several hundred of them, were reportedly the source of alpha-beta T cells about two months after transplant. After one year, T-cell counts and TCRbeta diversity mostly came from new T cells.

Unique molecular identifiers were used to barcode this TCRbeta library. Each CDR3 protein is one row after TCRdb ran MiXCR on the PCR reads. The profile covers 500,000 to 650,000 distinct CDR3 sequences, with approximately 10% appearing a single time and 11% to 15% taken by the ten largest. In its sample, this clonotype was seen many times. Its antigen is still unknown. CDR1 is MDHEN, CDR2 SYDVKM, per germline. This CDR3 has 16 residues. The ends were cut back, 4 bases at V and 4 bases at J, with 18 bases in the middle. This TCR derives from a female patient younger than 10 who had a stem cell transplant for aplastic anemia, so the T cells may come from the graft donor. The material was PBMCs, mostly from graft donor cells, obtained 180 days after TCRalphabeta/CD19-depleted stem cell transplant. The chain links TRBV28 to TRBJ2-3, with D tentatively TRBD1 (6 bases). CDR3 nucleotides: TGTGCCAGCAGTTCTACCGCAGGGTCAGGGGCAGATACGCAGTATTTT. It translates to CASSSTAGSGADTQYF.